This T cell receptor beta chain was documented in a study of cytomegalovirus exposure and HLA in healthy donors. At the level of the study: Earlier work reported 100 million to 130 million unique TCR beta sequences from about 170 million T cells.

Germline CDR1 LNHDA, CDR2 SQIVND (reference sequence). The V and J ends lost 8 bases and 6 bases, in that order; junction bases with no gene match: 5. CDR3 length: 13 residues. PCR was performed using 60 Vbeta and 13 Jbeta primers. Generated by immunoSEQ multiplex PCR, the TCRdb table keeps only in-frame clones and is missing some. The data contain about 160,000 clones, 70% to 90% of them singletons. The V gene is TRBV19, the J gene TRBJ2-1, with 9 bases identical to TRBD2. Sequencing was carried out using PBMCs. The receptor comes from a male donor in good health and CMV-seronegative. CDR3 bases: TGTGCCAGTCGCGGGGGGGGCCTCAATGAGCAGTTCTTC. Translating gives CASRGGGLNEQFF.